This T cell receptor beta chain was captured by sequencing in a study of somatic mutations in cytotoxic T cells in rheumatoid arthritis. The J segment lost 5 bases and the V segment lost 4 bases, leaving 3 bases of the junction unmatched. Germline CDR1 and CDR2: MNHEY and SMNVEV (reference sequence). CDR3 size: 14 residues. Repertoires were generated with immunoSEQ multiplex PCR, while TCRdb's copy carries only in-frame clones and drops some. The repertoire holds under 30,000 clones, over 65% seen once, with just over 9.5% in the top ten. This receptor was obtained from a woman aged 18-29 years in good health. The sample taken for sequencing was CD8+ T cells sorted from blood. The rearrangement uses TRBV27 and TRBJ2-5, with 11 nucleotides matching TRBD2. The CDR3 loop reads CASSSGLADETQYF. CDR3 bases: TGTGCCAGCAGTTCGGGACTAGCGGACGAGACCCAGTACTTC.